What follows is one T cell receptor (beta chain) and its context. Its antigen is not known. Germline V gene data show CDR1 as LNHDA and CDR2 as SQIVND (reference sequence). The CDR3 covers 15 residues. The V and J ends lost 5 bases and 4 bases, in that order; junction bases with no gene match: 10. The PCR employed 60 Vbeta primers together with 13 Jbeta primers. In the original analysis: Later analysis identified 65 million to 80 million unique TCR beta chains, about 10 million shared. The repertoire was sequenced with immunoSEQ multiplex PCR; TCRdb's copy has only in-frame clones and lacks some. From that table come the V and J calls and clone size; the DNA was used to work out D and trimming. This table lists about 200,000 clones. The record originates from a study of cytomegalovirus exposure and HLA in healthy donors. General study points: By HLA locus, TCR association rates varied in a later analysis, with DRB1 showing the most and HLA-C the fewest. There were a few CMV-associated chains whose specificity for CMV antigens was confirmed in vitro.

Specimen: PBMCs. This chain connects TRBV19 to TRBJ1-2, with TRBD1 identical over 7 bases. The receptor comes from a boy aged 10-17 years in good health and CMV-seronegative. CDR3 in DNA: TGTGCCAGTAGTCCAGACAGGGACTCCCTCTATGGCTACACCTTC. This codes for CASSPDRDSLYGYTF.